The 10 T cell receptor beta chains reported below all come from one sample, sequenced in a study of OX40 agonist ivuxolimab in advanced cancers. The assay was immunoSEQ multiplex PCR, and TCRdb's table has in-frame clones only and misses some. The repertoire holds 70,000 to 85,000 clones, with roughly 90% as singletons. Source: CD4+ or CD8+ T cells sorted from blood, taken in a trial of the OX40 agonist ivuxolimab. The receptors derive from an adult with an advanced solid tumor such as melanoma, head and neck, liver or kidney cancer.

There are a few counts of this clone. The chain joins TRBV7-6 to TRBJ2-3; 9 nucleotides line up with TRBD2. The CDR3 loop spans 20 amino acids. With 3 bases clipped from V and 0 bases from J, the junction kept 16 bases outside the gene matches. The germline V gene has CDR1 SGHVS and CDR2 FNYEAQ. The CDR3 region is CASSLRPLASGAPSTDTQYF. CDR3 DNA sequence: TGTGCCAGCAGCTTGCGGCCGTTAGCTAGCGGGGCCCCTAGCACAGATACGCAGTATTTT.

The chain is built from TRBV7-2 and TRBJ2-2; the match to TRBD1 covers 7 bases. Losses at the gene ends were 5 bases for V and 6 bases for J; bases not matched to a gene: 12. From germline, CDR1 is SGHTA and CDR2 FQGNSA. The CDR3 totals 16 residues. CDR3 sequence: CASSLRQGPGAGELFF. CDR3 nucleotide sequence: TGTGCCAGCAGCCTCCGACAGGGACCAGGGGCCGGGGAGCTGTTTTTT.

This CDR3 reads CASSPGQPYEQYF. CDR3 coding DNA: TGTGCCAGCTCACCAGGACAGCCCTACGAGCAGTACTTC. This chain uses TRBV18 with TRBJ2-7; D possibly corresponds to TRBD1 (6 bases). This CDR3 contains 13 residues. V was clipped by 2 bases and J by 2 bases, with 7 bases between them. In germline, CDR1 is KGHSH, CDR2 LQKENI. Full variable domain (remainder filled in from reference TRBV18 and TRBJ2-7): NAGVMQNPRHLVRRRGQEARLRCSPMKGHSHVYWYRQLPEEGLKFMVYLQKENIIDESGMPKERFSAEFPKEGPSILRIQQVVRGDSAAYFCASSPGQPYEQYFGPGTRLTVT.

The chain joins TRBV9 to TRBJ2-1; 9 nucleotides align to TRBD2. This CDR3 contains 15 residues. Germline trimming cut 0 bases from V and 8 bases from J; bases unmatched to any gene: 6. Germline CDR1 reads SGDLS; CDR2 reads YYNGEE. Written as DNA, the CDR3 is TGTGCCAGCAGCGTAGATCGGTTAGCGGGAGATGAGCAGTTCTTC. It codes for CASSVDRLAGDEQFF.

The rearrangement joins TRBV5-1 to TRBJ2-4, with D unclear. CDR3 length: 16 amino acids. The germline V gene has CDR1 SGHRS and CDR2 YFSETQ. V was cut by 0 bases and J by 0 bases, with 10 bases left in between. CDR3 sequence reads: CASSLEVNLAKNIQYF. In nucleotides, the CDR3 is TGCGCCAGCAGCTTGGAGGTGAATTTAGCCAAAAACATTCAGTACTTC.

The genes are TRBV6-5 and TRBJ1-1, with D possibly TRBD1 on 5 matching bases. V was trimmed by 6 bases and J by 1 base, leaving 6 bases between them. The CDR3 extends over 12 amino acids. The germline V gene encodes CDR1 MNHEY and CDR2 SVGAGI. The CDR3 DNA is TGTGCCAGCAGAGACAGGAACACTGAAGCTTTCTTT. Translating gives CASRDRNTEAFF.

The J gene is TRBJ2-6, the V gene TRBV7-2; D gene unclear. The CDR3 contains 15 residues. V was clipped by 5 bases and J by 0 bases, with 8 bases between them. The germline CDR1 and CDR2 sequences are SGHTA and FQGNSA. The CDR3 nucleotides read TGTGCCAGCAGCCGTCGGCGCTCTGGGGCCAACGTCCTGACTTTC. Encoded protein: CASSRRRSGANVLTF.

The J gene is TRBJ2-1, the V gene TRBV18; perhaps TRBD2 as D (6 bases). This CDR3 spans 13 amino acids. Germline V lookup: CDR1 KGHSH, CDR2 LQKENI. Trimming left V 6 bases short and J 5 bases short, with 11 bases between. The CDR3 loop is CASSTGTHNEQFF. In DNA form, the CDR3 reads TGTGCCAGCTCTACCGGGACTCACAATGAGCAGTTCTTC.

This clone has more than one count but fewer than ten. The chain carries TRBV2 and TRBJ2-7; no firm D call. The length of the CDR3 is 12 residues. Trimming left V 6 bases short and J 6 bases short, with 12 bases between. CDR1 and CDR2 (germline): SNHLY, FYNNEI. CDR3 region: CASRPTVGEQYF. CDR3 bases: TGTGCCAGCAGGCCCACGGTAGGCGAGCAGTACTTC.

The genes are TRBV18 and TRBJ1-1; no clear D. The CDR3 spans 14 residues. V shed 5 bases and J shed 4 bases, with 14 bases lying between them. Germline loops: CDR1 KGHSH, CDR2 LQKENI. The CDR3 DNA reads as TGTGCCAGCTCAACCAGGAGCGGGGTCACTGAAGCTTTCTTT. Translated, it gives CASSTRSGVTEAFF.